The sequence of this TCR beta chain was determined in a study of human CD4 T cells and Enterobacteriaceae. TCRdb's table, derived via immunoSEQ multiplex PCR, lists solely in-frame clones and lacks some. The sample yields approximately 26,000 clones, approximately 81% seen once. The CDR3 totals 11 residues. Between the trimmed V and J ends, which lost 8 bases and 6 bases, there was a span of 11 bases. Germline V gives CDR1 GTSNPN, CDR2 SVGIG (reference sequence). Sorting took every CD4+ cell except CD45RA+CCR7+CD95- naive cells, reaching over 98% purity. Healthy donor blood came from Swiss blood donation centers.

The sequence derives from a human donor in good health. The chain has TRBV30 and TRBJ2-1; no firm D call. Sequences were obtained from memory CD4+ T cells from blood. The DNA for the CDR3 is TGTGCCGCTCGCTGGGGCAATGAGCAGTTCTTC. It codes for CAARWGNEQFF.